This T cell receptor beta chain was recovered during a study of blood T cell repertoires in COVID-19 (dated by TCRdb to the early 2020s). Looking at the study overall: Samples from collaborators originated in the United States, Italy and Spain and spanned both the acute and convalescent phases of COVID-19. A freely available public database, intended as a resource for researchers studying the immune response to SARS-CoV-2, is where the repertoires were released. Subjects who had been exposed to COVID-19, were actively infected with it, or had recovered from it provided the deeply sampled blood TCRbeta repertoires that made up the dataset. The material from the prospective study consisted of cDNA or gDNA derived from T cells, B-cell-depleted T cells, or PBMCs. Where available, HLA class I and class II types were taken from metadata supplied by the sample provider and were not determined by assay-based typing. Samples were obtained from the ongoing ImmuneRACE study (first 160 participants) and from 1,254 subjects provided by 6 global collaborators. The sample metadata nearly always contained a de-identified subject ID, COVID-19 status, age in years and sex.

TCRbeta CDR3 regions were amplified from genomic DNA using the immunoSEQ Assay, a bias-controlled multiplex PCR. On the study's bioinformatics: Within the assay, amplification of reference gene primers was used to estimate how many nucleated cells each sample contained. Sequence reads were collapsed and filtered to measure the absolute abundance of every unique TCRbeta CDR3 rearrangement. For each sample, productive Simpson clonality was calculated as the square root of Simpson's diversity index over productive rearrangements. Not all clones reach the TCRdb copy of this immuneACCESS table, which keeps in-frame sequences only. Checked studies attribute under half of the gap to unresolved V genes and leave the rest unexplained. D and trimming were read from the DNA, whereas the V and J calls and clone size are those reported in that table. This sample holds a few hundred thousand clones; approximately 83% were observed only once. Roughly 2.2% of the sample is held by the ten biggest clonotypes.

As for this clone: The clone's antigen remains unknown. The sample holds no much larger clone one base away, and base qualities are not on file.

Participants in the prospective study were enrolled through a virtual design, were aged roughly 18 to 100 years, and lived in about 25 United States geographic areas. In the prospective study, participants were assigned to cohorts based on the clinical history participants reported in a screening survey and a study questionnaire. Recovered participants in ImmuneRACE Cohort 3 were defined by two consecutive negative NP/OP PCR tests, clearance by a healthcare professional, or resolution of symptoms. In the prospective study, mobile phlebotomists collected whole blood, serum and a nasopharyngeal or oropharyngeal swab from each participant. Additional blood draws and questionnaires over an approximately two-month period could optionally be provided by prospective study participants. Before DNA extraction, blood samples from the prospective study were shipped at room temperature or frozen. V drops 1 base and J drops 6 bases, leaving 21 bases in between. Inclusive of the bounding cysteine and phenylalanine, the CDR3 is 18 residues long. The CDR3 DNA has 54 bases and is translated from base 1. CDR1 is given as SGHVS and CDR2 as FNYEAQ, both from the germline V gene.

What the research found in general, with its limitations: The amount of clinical and demographic metadata varied by source and participant and was provided uncurated.

The rearrangement combines TRBV7-6 with TRBJ2-2, with TRBD2 tentatively as D gene (5 bases match). The TCR was taken from a man aged 30 to 45 who had recovered from COVID-19. The specimen sequenced was PBMCs or T cells enriched from blood (not recorded which). The nucleotides read TGTGCCAGCAGCTTAGGCCCCACTAGGCCCACACCGCCCGGGGAGCTGTTTTTT. Its translation reads: CASSLGPTRPTPPGELFF. Where the CDR3 stops, the reference TRBV7-6 and TRBJ2-2 genes take over; the full variable domain is GAGVSQSPRYKVTKRGQDVALRCDPISGHVSLYWYRQALGQGPEFLTYFNYEAQQDKSGLPNDRFSAERPEGSISTLTIQRTEQRDSAMYRCASSLGPTRPTPPGELFFGEGSRLTVL.